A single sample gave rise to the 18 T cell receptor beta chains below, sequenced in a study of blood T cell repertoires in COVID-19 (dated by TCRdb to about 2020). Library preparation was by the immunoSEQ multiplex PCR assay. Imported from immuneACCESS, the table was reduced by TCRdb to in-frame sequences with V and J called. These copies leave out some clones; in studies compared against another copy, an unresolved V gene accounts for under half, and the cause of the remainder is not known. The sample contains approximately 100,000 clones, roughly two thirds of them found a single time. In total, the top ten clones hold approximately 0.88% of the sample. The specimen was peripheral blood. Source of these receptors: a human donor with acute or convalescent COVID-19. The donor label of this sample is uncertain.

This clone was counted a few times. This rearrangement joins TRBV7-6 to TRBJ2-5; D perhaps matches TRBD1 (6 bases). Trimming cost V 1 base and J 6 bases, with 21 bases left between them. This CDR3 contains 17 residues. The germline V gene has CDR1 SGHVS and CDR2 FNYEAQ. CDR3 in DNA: TGTGCCAGCAGCTTAGAGCCCGGGGCAGGGGATAGGAAGACCCAGTACTTC. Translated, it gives CASSLEPGAGDRKTQYF.

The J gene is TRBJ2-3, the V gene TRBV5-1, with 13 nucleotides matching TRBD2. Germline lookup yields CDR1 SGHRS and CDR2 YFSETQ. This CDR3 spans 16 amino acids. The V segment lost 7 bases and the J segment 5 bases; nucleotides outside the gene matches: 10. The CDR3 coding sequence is TGCGCCAGCCGAGGACTAGCGGGGGAAGGGGGAGATACGCAGTATTTT. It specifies CASRGLAGEGGDTQYF. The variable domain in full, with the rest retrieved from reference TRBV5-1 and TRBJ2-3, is KAGVTQTPRYLIKTRGQQVTLSCSPISGHRSVSWYQQTPGQGLQFLFEYFSETQRNKGNFPGRFSGRQFSNSRSEMNVSTLELGDSALYLCASRGLAGEGGDTQYFGPGTRLTVL.

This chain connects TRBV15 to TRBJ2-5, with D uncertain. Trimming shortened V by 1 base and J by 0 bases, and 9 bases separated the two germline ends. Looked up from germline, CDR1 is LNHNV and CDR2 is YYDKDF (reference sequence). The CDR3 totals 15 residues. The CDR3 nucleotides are TGTGCCACCAGCAGAGTTACATGGTACCAAGAGACCCAGTACTTC. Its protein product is CATSRVTWYQETQYF.

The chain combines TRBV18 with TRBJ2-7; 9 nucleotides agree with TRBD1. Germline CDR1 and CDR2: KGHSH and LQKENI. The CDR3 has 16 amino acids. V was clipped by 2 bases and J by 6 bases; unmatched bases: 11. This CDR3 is CASSPTGTGPRSEQYV. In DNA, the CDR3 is TGTGCCAGCTCACCAACCGGGACAGGGCCCCGGAGCGAGCAGTACGTC.

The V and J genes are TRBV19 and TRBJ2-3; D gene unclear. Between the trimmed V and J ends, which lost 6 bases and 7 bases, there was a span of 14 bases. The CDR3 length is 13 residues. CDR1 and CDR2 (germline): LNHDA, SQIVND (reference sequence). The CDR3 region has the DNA TGTGCCAGTAGCCGGTACCTCGGTTATACGCAGTATTTT. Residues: CASSRYLGYTQYF.

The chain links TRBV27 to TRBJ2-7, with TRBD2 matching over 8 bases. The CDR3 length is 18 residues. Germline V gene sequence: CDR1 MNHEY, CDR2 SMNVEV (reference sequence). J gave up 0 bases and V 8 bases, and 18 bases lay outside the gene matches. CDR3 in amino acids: CASRSVTLRGDYSYEQYF. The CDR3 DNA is TGTGCCAGCCGGTCCGTTACTCTGCGGGGGGACTACTCCTACGAGCAGTACTTC.

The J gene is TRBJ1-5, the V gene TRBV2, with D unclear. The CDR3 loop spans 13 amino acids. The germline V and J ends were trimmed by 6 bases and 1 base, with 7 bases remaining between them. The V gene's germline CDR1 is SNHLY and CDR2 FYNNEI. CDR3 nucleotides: TGTGCCAGCAGAAGCAGGAGCAATCAGCCCCAGCATTTT. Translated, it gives CASRSRSNQPQHF.

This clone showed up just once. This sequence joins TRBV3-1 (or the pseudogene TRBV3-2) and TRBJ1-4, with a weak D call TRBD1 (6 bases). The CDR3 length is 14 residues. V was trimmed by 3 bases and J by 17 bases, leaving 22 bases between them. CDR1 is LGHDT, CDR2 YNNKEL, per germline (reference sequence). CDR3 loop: CASSQDPDSTSAFF. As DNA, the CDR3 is TGTGCCAGCAGCCAGGACCCGGACAGCACGTCTGCTTTTTTT.

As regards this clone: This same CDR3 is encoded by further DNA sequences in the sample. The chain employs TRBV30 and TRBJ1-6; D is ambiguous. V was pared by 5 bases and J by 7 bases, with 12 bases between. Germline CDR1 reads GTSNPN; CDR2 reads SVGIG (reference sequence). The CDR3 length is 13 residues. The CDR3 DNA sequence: TGTGCCTGGTCCCGTTCGGGGAATTCACCCCTCCACTTT. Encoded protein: CAWSRSGNSPLHF.

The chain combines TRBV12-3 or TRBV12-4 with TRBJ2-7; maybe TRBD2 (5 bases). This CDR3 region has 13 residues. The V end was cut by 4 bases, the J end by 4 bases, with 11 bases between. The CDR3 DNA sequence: TGTGCCAGCAGTTCTAAGGACTCATACGAGCAGTACTTC. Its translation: CASSSKDSYEQYF.

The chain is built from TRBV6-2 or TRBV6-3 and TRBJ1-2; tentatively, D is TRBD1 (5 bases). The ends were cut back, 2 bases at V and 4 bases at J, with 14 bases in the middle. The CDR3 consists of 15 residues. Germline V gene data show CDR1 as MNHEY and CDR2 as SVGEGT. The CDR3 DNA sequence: TGTGCCAGCAGTTACCCAGACAGCTATTCCTATGGCTACACCTTC. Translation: CASSYPDSYSYGYTF.

The CDR3 DNA reads TGTGCCAGCAGGCAGGGTAATCAGCCCCAGCATTTT. Amino acid sequence: CASRQGNQPQHF. The rearrangement uses TRBV6-5 and TRBJ1-5; tentative D call: TRBD1 (5 bases). The CDR3 is made up of 12 amino acids. V was clipped by 6 bases and J by 4 bases, with 7 bases between them. The germline V gene encodes CDR1 MNHEY and CDR2 SVGAGI.

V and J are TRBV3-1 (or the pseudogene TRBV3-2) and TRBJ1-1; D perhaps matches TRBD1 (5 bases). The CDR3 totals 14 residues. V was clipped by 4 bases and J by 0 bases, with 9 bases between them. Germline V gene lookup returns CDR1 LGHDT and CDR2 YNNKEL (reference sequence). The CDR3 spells CASSRRGMNTEAFF. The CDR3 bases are TGTGCCAGCAGCCGTAGGGGAATGAACACTGAAGCTTTCTTT.

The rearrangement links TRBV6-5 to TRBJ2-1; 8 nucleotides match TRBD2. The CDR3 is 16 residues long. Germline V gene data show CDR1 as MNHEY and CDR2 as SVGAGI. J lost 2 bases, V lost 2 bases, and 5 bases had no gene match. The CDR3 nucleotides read TGTGCCAGCAGTTACCTGGAGCGGGAGACCTACAATGAGCAGTTCTTC. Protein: CASSYLERETYNEQFF.

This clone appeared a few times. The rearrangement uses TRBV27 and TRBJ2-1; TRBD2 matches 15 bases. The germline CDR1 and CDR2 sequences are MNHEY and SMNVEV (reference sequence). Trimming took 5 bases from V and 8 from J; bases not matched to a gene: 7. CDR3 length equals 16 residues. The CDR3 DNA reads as TGTGCCAGCAGTCTGAGGACTAGCGGGGGGGCTTATGAGCAGTTCTTC. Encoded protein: CASSLRTSGGAYEQFF.

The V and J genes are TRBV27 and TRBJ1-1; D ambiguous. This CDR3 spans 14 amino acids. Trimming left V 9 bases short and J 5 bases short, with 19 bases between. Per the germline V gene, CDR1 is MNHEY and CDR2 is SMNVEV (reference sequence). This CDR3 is CASSPGVLRTEAFF. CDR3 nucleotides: TGTGCCAGTAGTCCGGGTGTGCTACGGACTGAAGCTTTCTTT.

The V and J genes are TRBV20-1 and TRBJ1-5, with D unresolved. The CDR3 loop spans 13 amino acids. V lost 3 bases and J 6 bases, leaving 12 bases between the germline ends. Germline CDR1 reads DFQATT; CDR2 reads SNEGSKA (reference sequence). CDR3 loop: CSASKGATQPQHF. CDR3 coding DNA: TGCAGTGCTAGTAAGGGAGCGACTCAGCCCCAGCATTTT.

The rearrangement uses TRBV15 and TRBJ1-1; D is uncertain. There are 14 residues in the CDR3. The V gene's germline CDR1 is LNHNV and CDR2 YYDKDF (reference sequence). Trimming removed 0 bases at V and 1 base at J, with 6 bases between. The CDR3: CATSRETRNTEAFF. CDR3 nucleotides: TGTGCCACCAGCAGAGAGACACGGAACACTGAAGCTTTCTTT. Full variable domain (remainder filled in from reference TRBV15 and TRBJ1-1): DAMVIQNPRYQVTQFGKPVTLSCSQTLNHNVMYWYQQKSSQAPKLLFHYYDKDFNNEADTPDNFQSRRPNTSFCFLDIRSPGLGDTAMYLCATSRETRNTEAFFGQGTRLTVV.